This TCR beta chain was found in a study of blood T cell repertoires in COVID-19. Study background: Sites in the United States, Italy and Spain provided acute and convalescent COVID-19 samples. PBMCs, B-cell-depleted T cells, or T cells provided the cDNA or gDNA that made up the material.

In the original processing: Amplification with reference gene primers provided the estimates of nucleated cell counts. Sequencing was performed with immunoSEQ multiplex PCR; in TCRdb, only in-frame clones are kept and a portion is missing. Clonal size and the V and J genes are those of that table, whereas D and trimming came from the DNA. The sample lists some 72,000 clones; around nine tenths were seen once. Trimming took 0 bases from V and 4 from J, leaving 15 bases between them. The CDR3 is 16 residues long. From germline, CDR1 is MNHNS and CDR2 SASEGT. Sequencing used peripheral blood. The receptor was isolated from a man aged 50 to 60 with active COVID-19. V is TRBV6-1 and J is TRBJ1-2; D is undetermined. The CDR3 DNA follows: TGTGCCAGCAGTGAAGCGTTGGGTACAGCATCCTATGGCTACACCTTC. Its protein product is CASSEALGTASYGYTF.